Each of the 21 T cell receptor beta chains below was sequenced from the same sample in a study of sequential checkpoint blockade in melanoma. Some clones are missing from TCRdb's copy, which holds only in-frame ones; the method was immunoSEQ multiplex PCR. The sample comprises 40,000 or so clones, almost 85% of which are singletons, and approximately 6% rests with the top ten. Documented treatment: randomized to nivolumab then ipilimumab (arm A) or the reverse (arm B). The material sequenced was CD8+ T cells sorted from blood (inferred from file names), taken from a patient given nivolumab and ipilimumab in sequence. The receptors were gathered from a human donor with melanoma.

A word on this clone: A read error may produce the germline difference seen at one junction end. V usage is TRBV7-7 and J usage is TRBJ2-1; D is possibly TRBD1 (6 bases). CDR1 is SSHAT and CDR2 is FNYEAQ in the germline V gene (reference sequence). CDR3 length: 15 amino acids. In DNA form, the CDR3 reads TGTGCTAGCAGCTCCAATGCAGGGGTTGGCAATGAGCAGTTCTTC. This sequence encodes CASSSNAGVGNEQFF.

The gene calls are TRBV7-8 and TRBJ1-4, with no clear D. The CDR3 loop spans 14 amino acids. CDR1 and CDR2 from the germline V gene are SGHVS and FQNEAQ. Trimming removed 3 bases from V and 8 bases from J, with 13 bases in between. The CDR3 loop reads CASSFRGSPEKLFF. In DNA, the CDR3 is TGTGCCAGCAGCTTCCGAGGGAGCCCCGAAAAACTGTTTTTT.

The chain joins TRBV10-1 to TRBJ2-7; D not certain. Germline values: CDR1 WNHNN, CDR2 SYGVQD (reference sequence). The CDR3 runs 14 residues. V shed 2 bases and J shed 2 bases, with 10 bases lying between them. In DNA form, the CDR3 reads TGCGCCAGCAGTGAGCAGTCTTCCCCCTACGAGCAGTACTTC. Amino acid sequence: CASSEQSSPYEQYF.

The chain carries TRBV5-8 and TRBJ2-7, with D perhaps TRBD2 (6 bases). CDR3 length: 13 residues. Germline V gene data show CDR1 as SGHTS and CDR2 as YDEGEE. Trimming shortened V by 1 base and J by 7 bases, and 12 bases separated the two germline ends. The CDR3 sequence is CASSLPGVWEQYF. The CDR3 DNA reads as TGTGCCAGCAGCTTGCCGGGAGTATGGGAGCAGTACTTC.

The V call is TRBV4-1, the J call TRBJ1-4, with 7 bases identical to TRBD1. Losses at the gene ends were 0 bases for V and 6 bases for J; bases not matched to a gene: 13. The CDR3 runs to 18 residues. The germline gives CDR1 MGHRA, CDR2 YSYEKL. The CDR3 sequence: CASSQDRGGGGPDEKLFF. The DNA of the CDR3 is TGCGCCAGCAGCCAAGACCGAGGGGGCGGGGGGCCTGATGAAAAACTGTTTTTT.

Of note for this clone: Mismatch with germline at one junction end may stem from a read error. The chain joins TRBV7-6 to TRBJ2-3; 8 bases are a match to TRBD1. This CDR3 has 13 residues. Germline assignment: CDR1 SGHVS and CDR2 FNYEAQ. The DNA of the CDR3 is TGTGCCAGCAGCGCAAACCAGGGGGCTGTGTCGAATTTT. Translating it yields CASSANQGAVSNF.

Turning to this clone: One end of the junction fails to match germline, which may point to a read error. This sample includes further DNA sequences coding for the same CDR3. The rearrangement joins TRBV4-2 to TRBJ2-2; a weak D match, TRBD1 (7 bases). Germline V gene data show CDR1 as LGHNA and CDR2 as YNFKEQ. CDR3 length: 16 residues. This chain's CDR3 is CASSQEEGAATGELFF. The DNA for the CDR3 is TGTGCCAGCAGCCAAGAGGAGGGGGCGGCCACCGGGGAGCTGTTCTTT.

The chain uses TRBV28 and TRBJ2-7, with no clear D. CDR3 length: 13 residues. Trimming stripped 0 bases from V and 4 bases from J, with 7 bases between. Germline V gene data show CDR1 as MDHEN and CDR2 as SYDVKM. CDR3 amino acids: CASSLWYGYEQYF. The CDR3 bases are TGTGCCAGCAGTTTATGGTACGGGTACGAGCAGTACTTC.

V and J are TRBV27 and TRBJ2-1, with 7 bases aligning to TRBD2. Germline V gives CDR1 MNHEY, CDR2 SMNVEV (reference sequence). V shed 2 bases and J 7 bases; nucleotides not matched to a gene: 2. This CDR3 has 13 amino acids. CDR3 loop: CASSLRGGNEQFF. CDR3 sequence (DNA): TGTGCCAGCAGTTTAAGGGGAGGGAATGAGCAGTTCTTC.

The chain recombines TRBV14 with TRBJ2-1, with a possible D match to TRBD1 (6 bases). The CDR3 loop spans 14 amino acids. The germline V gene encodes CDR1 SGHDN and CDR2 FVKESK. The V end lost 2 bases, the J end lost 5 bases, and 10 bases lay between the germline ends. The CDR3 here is CASSQWTDNNEQFF. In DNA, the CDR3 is TGTGCCAGCAGCCAATGGACAGATAACAATGAGCAGTTCTTC. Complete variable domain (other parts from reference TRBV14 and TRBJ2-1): EAGVTQFPSHSVIEKGQTVTLRCDPISGHDNLYWYRRVMGKEIKFLLHFVKESKQDESGMPNNRFLAERTGGTYSTLKVQPAELEDSGVYFCASSQWTDNNEQFFGPGTRLTVL.

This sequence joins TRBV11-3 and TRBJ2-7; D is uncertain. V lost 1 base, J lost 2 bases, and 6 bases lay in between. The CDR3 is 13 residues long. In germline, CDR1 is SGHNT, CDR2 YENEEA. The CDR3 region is CASSLGPAYEQYF. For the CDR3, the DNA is TGTGCCAGCAGCTTAGGGCCAGCCTACGAGCAGTACTTC.

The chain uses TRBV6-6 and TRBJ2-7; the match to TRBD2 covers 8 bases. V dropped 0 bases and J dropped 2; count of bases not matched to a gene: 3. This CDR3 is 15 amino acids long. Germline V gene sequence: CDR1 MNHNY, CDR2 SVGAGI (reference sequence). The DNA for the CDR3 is TGTGCCAGCAGTTACTCAGAAGCGGGAGCCTACGAGCAGTACTTC. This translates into CASSYSEAGAYEQYF.

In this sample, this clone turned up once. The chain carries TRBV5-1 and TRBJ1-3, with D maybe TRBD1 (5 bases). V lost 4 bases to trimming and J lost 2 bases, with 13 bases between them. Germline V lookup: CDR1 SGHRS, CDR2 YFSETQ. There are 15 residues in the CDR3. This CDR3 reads CASSLDGGAGNTIYF. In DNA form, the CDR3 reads TGCGCCAGCAGCCTGGACGGAGGGGCTGGAAACACCATATATTTT. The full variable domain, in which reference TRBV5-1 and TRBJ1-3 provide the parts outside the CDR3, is KAGVTQTPRYLIKTRGQQVTLSCSPISGHRSVSWYQQTPGQGLQFLFEYFSETQRNKGNFPGRFSGRQFSNSRSEMNVSTLELGDSALYLCASSLDGGAGNTIYFGEGSWLTVV.

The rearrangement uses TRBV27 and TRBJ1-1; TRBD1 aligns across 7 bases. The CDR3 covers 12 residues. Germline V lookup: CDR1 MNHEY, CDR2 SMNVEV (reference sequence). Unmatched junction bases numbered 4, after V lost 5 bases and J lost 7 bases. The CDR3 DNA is TGTGCCAGCAGTAGAGACAGGGATGAAGCTTTCTTT. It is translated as CASSRDRDEAFF.

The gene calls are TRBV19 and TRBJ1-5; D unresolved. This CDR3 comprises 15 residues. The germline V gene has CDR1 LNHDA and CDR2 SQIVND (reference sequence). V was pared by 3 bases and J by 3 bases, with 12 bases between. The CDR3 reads CASSMSPGINQPQHF. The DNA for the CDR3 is TGTGCCAGTAGTATGAGTCCGGGAATCAATCAGCCCCAGCATTTT. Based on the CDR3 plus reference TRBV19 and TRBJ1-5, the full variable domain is DGGITQSPKYLFRKEGQNVTLSCEQNLNHDAMYWYRQDPGQGLRLIYYSQIVNDFQKGDIAEGYSVSREKKESFPLTVTSAQKNPTAFYLCASSMSPGINQPQHFGDGTRLSIL.

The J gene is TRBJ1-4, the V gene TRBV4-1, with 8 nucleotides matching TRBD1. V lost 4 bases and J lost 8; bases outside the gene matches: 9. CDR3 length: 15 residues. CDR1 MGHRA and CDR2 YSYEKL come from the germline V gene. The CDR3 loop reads CASSLYQGAREKLFF. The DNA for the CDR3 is TGCGCCAGCAGCCTTTACCAGGGGGCGAGAGAAAAACTGTTTTTT.

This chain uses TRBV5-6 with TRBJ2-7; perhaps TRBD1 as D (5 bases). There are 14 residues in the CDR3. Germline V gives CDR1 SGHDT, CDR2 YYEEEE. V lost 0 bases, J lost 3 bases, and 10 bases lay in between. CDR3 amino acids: CASSLGQGNYEQYF. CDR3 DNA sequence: TGTGCCAGCAGCTTGGGGCAGGGCAACTACGAGCAGTACTTC.

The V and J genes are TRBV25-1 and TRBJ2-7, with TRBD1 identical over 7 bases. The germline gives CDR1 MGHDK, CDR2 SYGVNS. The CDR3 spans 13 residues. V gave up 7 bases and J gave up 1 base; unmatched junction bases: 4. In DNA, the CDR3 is TGTGCCAGCAAGGACAGGAGATCCTACGAGCAGTACTTC. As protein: CASKDRRSYEQYF.

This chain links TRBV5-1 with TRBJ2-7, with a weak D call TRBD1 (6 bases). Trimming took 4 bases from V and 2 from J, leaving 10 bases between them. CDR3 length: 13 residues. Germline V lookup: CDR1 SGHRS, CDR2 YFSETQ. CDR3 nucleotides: TGCGCCAGCAGCACAGGGAATCCCTACGAGCAGTACTTC. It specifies CASSTGNPYEQYF.

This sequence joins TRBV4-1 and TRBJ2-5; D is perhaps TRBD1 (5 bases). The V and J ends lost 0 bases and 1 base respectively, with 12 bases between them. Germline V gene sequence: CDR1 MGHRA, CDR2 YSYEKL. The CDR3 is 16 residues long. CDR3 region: CASSQDWSGSQETQYF. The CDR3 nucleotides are TGCGCCAGCAGCCAAGATTGGTCAGGGTCCCAAGAGACCCAGTACTTC.

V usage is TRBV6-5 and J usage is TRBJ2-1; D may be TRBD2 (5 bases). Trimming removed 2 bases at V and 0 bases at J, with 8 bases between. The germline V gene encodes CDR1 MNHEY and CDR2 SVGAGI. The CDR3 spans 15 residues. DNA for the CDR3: TGTGCCAGCAGTTACGCAGGAGGCTCCTACAATGAGCAGTTCTTC. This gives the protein CASSYAGGSYNEQFF.